The clone carrying this TCR beta chain has ten or more counts. Antigen: not known. These data come from a study of T cells after yellow fever vaccination. V lost 4 bases and J lost 1; bases outside the gene matches: 7. There are 16 residues in the CDR3. Germline CDR1 is SGHNT and CDR2 is YYREEE (reference sequence). Template switching with 5'RACE generated the TCR cDNA and added a universal primer site and UMIs. In TCRdb, the 5' RACE reads were re-called with MiXCR into one record per CDR3 protein. The profile shows about 260,000 distinct CDR3 sequences, around 4.9% of them singletons. The study's findings and limits: The booster saw the reappearance of most primary-vaccination clones (96% CD4, about 85% CD8). Highly abundant clonotypes carried over from the bulk population could end up in FACS-sorted repertoires as contaminants. The study found a weaker secondary response that peaked faster, day 5 versus 15.

The receptor was derived from a man between 18 and 29 years old who received the YFV17D yellow fever vaccine. The specimen comprised CD4+ T cells sorted from PBMCs, sampled on the day of the yellow fever booster vaccination. The rearrangement joins TRBV5-4 to TRBJ2-5, with TRBD1 matching over 10 bases. DNA for the CDR3: TGTGCCAGCAGCAAAGCCGGGACAGGGGCCCAAGAGACCCAGTACTTC. Protein: CASSKAGTGAQETQYF.